This T cell receptor (beta chain) was captured by sequencing in a study of blood T cell repertoires in COVID-19. Study as a whole: Sites across the United States, Italy and Spain contributed samples from acute and convalescent COVID-19.

This CDR3 contains 15 residues. V shed 0 bases and J shed 4 bases, with 11 bases lying between them. The germline CDR1 and CDR2 sequences are SGDLS and YYNGEE. This clone occurred a few times. Data came from immunoSEQ multiplex PCR; TCRdb stores just in-frame clones and leaves some out. The repertoire consists of over 90,000 clones, with 90% occurring once and the leading ten covering 5% to 6%. Sequenced: peripheral blood. The chain employs TRBV9 and TRBJ2-1; maybe TRBD1 (6 bases). The sequence was collected from a man in his forties or fifties with acute or convalescent COVID-19. CDR3: CASSVGGQIYNEQFF. CDR3 DNA sequence: TGTGCCAGCAGCGTAGGGGGGCAGATATACAATGAGCAGTTCTTC. The full variable domain, completed using reference TRBV9 and TRBJ2-1, is DSGVTQTPKHLITATGQRVTLRCSPRSGDLSVYWYQQSLDQGLQFLIQYYNGEERAKGNILERFSAQQFPDLHSELNLSSLELGDSALYFCASSVGGQIYNEQFFGPGTRLTVL.